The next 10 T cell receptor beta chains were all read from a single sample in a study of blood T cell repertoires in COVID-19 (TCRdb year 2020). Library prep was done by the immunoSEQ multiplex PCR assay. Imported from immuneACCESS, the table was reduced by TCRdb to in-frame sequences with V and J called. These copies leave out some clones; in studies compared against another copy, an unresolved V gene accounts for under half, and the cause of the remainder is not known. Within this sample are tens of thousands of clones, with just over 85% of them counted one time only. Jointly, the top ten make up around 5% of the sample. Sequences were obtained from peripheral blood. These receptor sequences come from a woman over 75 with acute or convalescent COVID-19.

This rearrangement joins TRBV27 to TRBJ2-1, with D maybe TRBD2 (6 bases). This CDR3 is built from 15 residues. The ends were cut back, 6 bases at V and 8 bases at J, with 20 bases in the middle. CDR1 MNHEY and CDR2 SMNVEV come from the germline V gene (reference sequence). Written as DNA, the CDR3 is TGTGCCAGCAGCCGACCGGGACTGCCTGTGCATGAGCAGTTCTTC. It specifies CASSRPGLPVHEQFF.

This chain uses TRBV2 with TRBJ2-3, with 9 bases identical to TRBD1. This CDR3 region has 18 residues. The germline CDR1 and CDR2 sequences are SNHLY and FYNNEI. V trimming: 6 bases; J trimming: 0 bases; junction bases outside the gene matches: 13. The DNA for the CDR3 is TGTGCCAGCAGCCCTTCTGGGACAGGGAGAACTAGCACAGATACGCAGTATTTT. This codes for CASSPSGTGRTSTDTQYF.

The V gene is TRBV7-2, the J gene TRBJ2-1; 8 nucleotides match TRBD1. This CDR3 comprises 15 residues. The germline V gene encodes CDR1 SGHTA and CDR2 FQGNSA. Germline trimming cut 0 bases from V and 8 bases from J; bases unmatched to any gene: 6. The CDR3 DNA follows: TGTGCCAGCAGCTTAGCCCATCTACAGGGGGATGAGCAGTTCTTC. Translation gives CASSLAHLQGDEQFF.

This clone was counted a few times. CDR3 DNA sequence: TGTGCCAGCAGCCCGCCCGGTGGGGGGTTGGGCACAGATACGCAGTATTTT. This translates into CASSPPGGGLGTDTQYF. V is TRBV7-9 and J is TRBJ2-3; D perhaps matches TRBD2 (6 bases). Trimming pared 5 bases from V and 1 base from J, leaving 19 bases between. The CDR3 is 17 residues long. CDR1 and CDR2 (germline): SEHNR, FQNEAQ (reference sequence).

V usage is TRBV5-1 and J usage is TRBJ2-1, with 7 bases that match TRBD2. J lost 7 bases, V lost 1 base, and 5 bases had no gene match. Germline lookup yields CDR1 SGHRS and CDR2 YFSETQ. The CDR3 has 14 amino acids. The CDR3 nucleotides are TGCGCCAGCAGCTTGAGACTAGCTGGTAATGAGCAGTTCTTC. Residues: CASSLRLAGNEQFF.

CDR3 bases: TGTGCCAGCAGCTTACCCCGACTTCTCCACGAGCAGTACTTC. Protein sequence: CASSLPRLLHEQYF. J is TRBJ2-7 and V is TRBV7-3; D gene uncertain. The V end lost 2 bases, the J end lost 5 bases, and 13 bases lay between the germline ends. Germline V gives CDR1 SGHTA, CDR2 FQGTGA. CDR3 size: 14 residues.

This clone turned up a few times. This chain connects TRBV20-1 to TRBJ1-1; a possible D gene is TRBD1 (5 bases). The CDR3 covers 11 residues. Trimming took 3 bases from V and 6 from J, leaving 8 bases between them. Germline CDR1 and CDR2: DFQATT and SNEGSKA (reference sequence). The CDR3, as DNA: TGCAGTGCTAGCGACAGAGCTGAAGCTTTCTTT. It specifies CSASDRAEAFF.

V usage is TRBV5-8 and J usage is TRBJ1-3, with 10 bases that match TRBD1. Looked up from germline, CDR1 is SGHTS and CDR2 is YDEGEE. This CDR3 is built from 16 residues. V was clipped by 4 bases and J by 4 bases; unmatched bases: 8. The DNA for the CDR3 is TGTGCCAGCAGCCCACCTGACAGGGGGCGAGGAAACACCATATATTTT. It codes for CASSPPDRGRGNTIYF. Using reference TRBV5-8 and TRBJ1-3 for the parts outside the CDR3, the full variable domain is EAGVTQSPTHLIKTRGQQATLRCSPISGHTSVYWYQQALGLGLQFLLWYDEGEERNRGNFPPRFSGRQFPNYSSELNVNALELEDSALYLCASSPPDRGRGNTIYFGEGSWLTVV.

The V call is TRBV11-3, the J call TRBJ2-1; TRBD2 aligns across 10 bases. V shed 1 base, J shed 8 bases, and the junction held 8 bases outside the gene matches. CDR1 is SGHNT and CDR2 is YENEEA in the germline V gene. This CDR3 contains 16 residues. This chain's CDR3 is CASSLGSGGAVDEQFF. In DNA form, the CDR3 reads TGTGCCAGCAGCTTAGGGAGCGGGGGGGCCGTGGATGAGCAGTTCTTC.

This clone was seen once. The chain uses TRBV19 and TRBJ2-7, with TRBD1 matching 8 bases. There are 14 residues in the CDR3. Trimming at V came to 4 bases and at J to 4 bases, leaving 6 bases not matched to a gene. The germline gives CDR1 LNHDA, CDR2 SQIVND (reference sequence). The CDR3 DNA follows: TGTGCCAGTAGTAGGCAGGGGGCTTCTTACGAGCAGTACTTC. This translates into CASSRQGASYEQYF. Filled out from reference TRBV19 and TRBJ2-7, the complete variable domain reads DGGITQSPKYLFRKEGQNVTLSCEQNLNHDAMYWYRQDPGQGLRLIYYSQIVNDFQKGDIAEGYSVSREKKESFPLTVTSAQKNPTAFYLCASSRQGASYEQYFGPGTRLTVT.